Following are 9 T cell receptor beta chains from one sample sequenced in a study of vaccination effects on CD4 cells after COVID-19. Sequencing in the ViraFEST assay came after antigen-specific CD4+ T cells had been expanded with viral peptide pools, which were used to stimulate PBMC. Researchers isolated CD4+ T cells once approximately eleven days of culture had elapsed. Nucleocapsid antibodies stayed negative before and after vaccination, showing no earlier SARS-CoV-2 infection. No cognate antigen is known for these TCRs. Clones were read by immunoSEQ multiplex PCR, and TCRdb kept only the in-frame ones, dropping some. Among 65,000 to 85,000 clones listed, about four fifths were seen once. Sequencing used CD4+ T cells from PBMCs cultured with SARS-CoV-2 spike peptides, obtained before COVID-19 vaccination. Source of these receptors: a human donor who received a COVID-19 vaccine.

The table lists this clone with a few counts. V is TRBV14 and J is TRBJ2-2; a possible D gene is TRBD1 (5 bases). CDR1 is SGHDN, CDR2 FVKESK, per germline. CDR3 length equals 15 residues. The V and J ends lost 4 bases and 1 base respectively, with 10 bases between them. The CDR3 DNA sequence: TGTGCCAGCAGCCCGACAGACTTGAACACCGGGGAGCTGTTTTTT. Translating gives CASSPTDLNTGELFF.

CDR3 DNA sequence: TGTGCCAGCAGCTTCAGGACAGGTTCCTACGAGCAGTACGTC. The encoded protein is CASSFRTGSYEQYV. The rearrangement links TRBV5-6 to TRBJ2-7; 7 bases map to TRBD1. Trimming took 2 bases from V and 1 from J; bases not matched to a gene: 3. The CDR3 length is 14 residues. Germline assignment: CDR1 SGHDT and CDR2 YYEEEE.

This clone was recorded only once. V gene TRBV5-1 combines with J gene TRBJ1-1; possibly TRBD1 for D (5 bases). CDR1 SGHRS and CDR2 YFSETQ come from the germline V gene. This CDR3 contains 16 residues. V dropped 4 bases and J dropped 1 base, with 17 bases sitting between them. CDR3 sequence (DNA): TGCGCCAGCAGCGTGGGGCTGGGCGCGAAGAACACTGAAGCTTTCTTT. This encodes CASSVGLGAKNTEAFF. Variable domain in full (rest from reference TRBV5-1 and TRBJ1-1): KAGVTQTPRYLIKTRGQQVTLSCSPISGHRSVSWYQQTPGQGLQFLFEYFSETQRNKGNFPGRFSGRQFSNSRSEMNVSTLELGDSALYLCASSVGLGAKNTEAFFGQGTRLTVV.

This clone was recorded a few times. V is TRBV9 and J is TRBJ1-5; D may be TRBD1 (5 bases). Trimming took off 0 bases at V and 7 bases at J, with 11 bases between the two ends. CDR1 is SGDLS and CDR2 is YYNGEE in the germline V gene. The CDR3 is made up of 14 amino acids. Here the CDR3 reads CASSVDGARQPQHF. In DNA, the CDR3 is TGTGCCAGCAGCGTAGATGGGGCTCGGCAGCCCCAGCATTTT.

The chain is built from TRBV5-1 and TRBJ1-2, with D possibly TRBD1 on 6 matching bases. The CDR3 runs to 17 residues. Germline values: CDR1 SGHRS, CDR2 YFSETQ. The germline V and J ends were trimmed by 4 bases and 5 bases, with 24 bases remaining between them. Here the CDR3 reads CASSQQAGDLGGYGYTF. DNA of the CDR3: TGCGCCAGCAGCCAGCAGGCAGGGGACCTCGGAGGGTATGGCTACACCTTC.

This chain joins TRBV6-5 and TRBJ1-1; no firm D call. The V and J ends lost 0 bases and 11 bases respectively, with 13 bases between them. This CDR3 region has 13 residues. Germline lookup yields CDR1 MNHEY and CDR2 SVGAGI. CDR3 protein: CASSYSMGSRAFF. The CDR3 coding sequence is TGTGCCAGCAGTTACTCGATGGGTTCCCGTGCTTTCTTT.

The chain carries TRBV2 and TRBJ1-1; D unresolved. The CDR3 extends over 15 amino acids. Per the germline V gene, CDR1 is SNHLY and CDR2 is FYNNEI. V lost 6 bases, J lost 5 bases, and 19 bases lay in between. CDR3 sequence: CASRDSPGLRTEAFF. The CDR3, as DNA: TGTGCCAGCAGGGACTCCCCCGGTCTAAGGACTGAAGCTTTCTTT.

The CDR3 here is CASSPGTPQGDTQYF. CDR3 nucleotide sequence: TGCGCCAGCAGCCCCGGGACTCCTCAAGGGGATACGCAGTATTTT. This sequence joins TRBV5-1 and TRBJ2-3; a weak D match, TRBD2 (6 bases). Trimming took off 4 bases at V and 6 bases at J, with 18 bases between the two ends. Germline V gene lookup returns CDR1 SGHRS and CDR2 YFSETQ. This CDR3 comprises 15 residues.

The chain combines TRBV3-1 (or the pseudogene TRBV3-2) with TRBJ1-1, with a weak D call TRBD1 (5 bases). V lost 3 bases to trimming and J lost 10 bases, with 9 bases between them. There are 11 residues in the CDR3. Per the germline V gene, CDR1 is LGHDT and CDR2 is YNNKEL (reference sequence). The CDR3 coding sequence is TGTGCCAGCAGCCAGGGGGGGAGAGCTTTCTTT. This translates into CASSQGGRAFF.